This T cell receptor beta chain was recovered during a study of T-cell reconstitution after alpha-beta-depleted transplantation in children. Study outcomes and limitations: Certain patients had high TCRbeta diversity at day 60, and it came from recipient T cells and thymic progenitors that survived. Among T cells one year after transplant, newly produced cells accounted for most counts and diversity.

Trimming stripped 6 bases from V and 4 bases from J, with 12 bases between. Germline loops: CDR1 MNHNS, CDR2 SASEGT. The CDR3 sequence is 13 residues long. Unique molecular identifiers were incorporated during preparation of the TCRbeta library. One entry per CDR3 protein, called by TCRdb with MiXCR from the PCR reads. The table includes 480,000 or so distinct CDR3 sequences, 10% to 13% detected once. This clonotype was seen only a few times. Its antigen is undetermined. This sequence originates from a child aged 2 to 15 with inherited bone marrow failure, due to receive a stem cell transplant. Here the sequenced sample was PBMCs, taken before TCRalphabeta/CD19-depleted stem cell transplant. The chain has TRBV6-1 and TRBJ2-5; D is uncertain. This chain's CDR3 is CASRRGWGETQYF. The DNA of the CDR3 is TGTGCCAGCAGGCGTGGATGGGGAGAGACCCAGTACTTC.